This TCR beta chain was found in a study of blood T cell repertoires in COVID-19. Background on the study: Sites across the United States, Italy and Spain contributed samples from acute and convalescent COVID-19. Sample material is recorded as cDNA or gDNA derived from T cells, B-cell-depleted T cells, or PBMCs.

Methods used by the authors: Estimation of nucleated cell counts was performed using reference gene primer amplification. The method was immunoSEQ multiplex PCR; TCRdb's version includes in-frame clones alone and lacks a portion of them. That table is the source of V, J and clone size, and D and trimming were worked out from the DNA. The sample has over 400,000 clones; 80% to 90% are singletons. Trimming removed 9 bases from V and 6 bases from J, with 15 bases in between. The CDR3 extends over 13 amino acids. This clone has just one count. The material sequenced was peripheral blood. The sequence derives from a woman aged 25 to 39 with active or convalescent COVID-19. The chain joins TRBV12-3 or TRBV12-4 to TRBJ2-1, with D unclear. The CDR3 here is CASRRSVVNEQFF. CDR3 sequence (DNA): TGTGCCAGTCGGAGATCTGTCGTCAATGAGCAGTTCTTC.